Below are 32 T cell receptor beta chains sequenced from a single sample in a study of T cells after yellow fever vaccination (dated by TCRdb to about 2019). Library preparation was by 5' RACE. For sequencing, an Illumina NovaSeq 6000 was employed. TCRdb redid the processing of the public reads, applying fastp at Q25 and MiXCR, and retained in-frame beta chains. A single entry per CDR3 protein holds the most common genes and DNA from its merged rows. The sample records some 200,000 distinct CDR3 sequences, about 3% of which are singletons. 3.2% of the sample belongs to the ten largest clones. Interpreted using the paper, the treatment or condition label stands for: live attenuated yellow fever vaccine strain. The source was CD4+ T cells sorted from PBMCs, collected 10 days after the yellow fever booster vaccination. Every receptor here comes from a man aged 18 to 29 who received the YFV17D yellow fever vaccine.

This clonotype occurred many times. This chain joins TRBV2 and TRBJ2-3, with D possibly being TRBD2 (7 bases). CDR1 SNHLY and CDR2 FYNNEI come from the germline V gene. CDR3 length: 16 amino acids. V was clipped by 11 bases and J by 0 bases, with 21 bases between them. The CDR3 bases are TGTGCCGGAGGCCGGGGGGCCCCCGCTAGCACAGATACGCAGTATTTT. This encodes CAGGRGAPASTDTQYF.

CDR3 protein: CASSRGQGNHNEQFF. In DNA form, the CDR3 reads TGTGCCAGCAGCCGAGGACAGGGGAACCACAATGAGCAGTTCTTC. The rearrangement links TRBV3-1 to TRBJ2-1, with 9 positions matching TRBD1. V shed 4 bases and J 5 bases; nucleotides not matched to a gene: 6. Germline-derived CDR1 and CDR2 are LGHDT and YNNKEL (reference sequence). There are 15 residues in the CDR3.

This clonotype has only a few counts. The chain joins TRBV3-1 to TRBJ2-5, with D possibly TRBD2 on 6 matching bases. CDR1 LGHDT and CDR2 YNNKEL come from the germline V gene (reference sequence). The CDR3 contains 15 residues. The V gene lost 2 bases and the J gene lost 2 bases, with 12 bases spanning the gap. This CDR3 is CASSQLATQQETQYF. For the CDR3, the DNA is TGTGCCAGCAGCCAACTAGCGACCCAACAAGAGACCCAGTACTTC.

In this sample, this clonotype turned up many times. The chain recombines TRBV6-2 or TRBV6-3 with TRBJ2-7, with TRBD2 matching 7 bases. J lost 7 bases, V lost 6 bases, and 15 bases had no gene match. Looked up from germline, CDR1 is MNHEY and CDR2 is SVGEGT. CDR3 length: 15 amino acids. The CDR3 reads CASSWIVAGGGEQYF. For the CDR3, the DNA is TGTGCCAGCAGCTGGATCGTAGCCGGCGGGGGTGAGCAGTACTTC.

This clonotype turned up a few times. The chain couples TRBV28 to TRBJ1-4; D perhaps matches TRBD1 (5 bases). The CDR3 has 13 residues. CDR1 MDHEN and CDR2 SYDVKM come from the germline V gene. V dropped 6 bases and J dropped 6 bases, with 11 bases sitting between them. The CDR3 DNA reads as TGTGCCAGCAGGGGGGAACTATATGAAAAACTGTTTTTT. It encodes CASRGELYEKLFF.

J is TRBJ2-1 and V is TRBV19, with a tentative D call TRBD2 (5 bases). Per germline, CDR1 LNHDA and CDR2 SQIVND (reference sequence). This CDR3 is 14 amino acids long. Trimming removed 5 bases at V and 15 bases at J, with 23 bases between. The DNA of the CDR3 is TGTGCCAGTAGTGTCCTAGCTGACTACACCCGCCGGTTCTTC. Translated, it gives CASSVLADYTRRFF.

This clonotype turned up a few times. The chain couples TRBV5-1 to TRBJ2-2, with no clear D. Germline CDR1 and CDR2: SGHRS and YFSETQ. The CDR3 contains 14 residues. V shed 0 bases and J shed 5 bases, with 8 bases lying between them. The CDR3 region is CASSLAVGTGELFF. The CDR3 nucleotides are TGCGCCAGCAGCTTGGCCGTCGGGACCGGGGAGCTGTTTTTT.

Only a few counts were recorded for this clonotype. The CDR3: CASRAAGTGAGNTIYF. The CDR3 nucleotides read TGTGCCAGCAGGGCGGCCGGGACAGGGGCTGGAAACACCATATATTTT. The genes are TRBV5-6 and TRBJ1-3; 10 positions match TRBD1. The germline V gene has CDR1 SGHDT and CDR2 YYEEEE. V trimming: 5 bases; J trimming: 2 bases; junction bases outside the gene matches: 7. This CDR3 is built from 16 residues.

At least ten counts were recorded for this clonotype. The chain is built from TRBV12-3 or TRBV12-4 and TRBJ1-6; 12 bases align to TRBD1. The length of the CDR3 is 17 residues. V trimming: 7 bases; J trimming: 11 bases; junction bases outside the gene matches: 15. The CDR3 protein is CASTSDGTGGATAPLHF. Here the CDR3 DNA reads TGTGCCAGCACCTCCGATGGGACAGGGGGCGCGACGGCACCCCTCCACTTT.

This chain connects TRBV4-3 to TRBJ2-5; 8 bases agree with TRBD2. The CDR3 is 18 amino acids. V lost 0 bases and J lost 1; bases outside the gene matches: 10. Germline CDR1 is LGHNA and CDR2 is YSLEER. The CDR3 DNA reads TGCGCCAGCAGCCAAGAAGGACCAGAGCGGGAGAGCCAAGAGACCCAGTACTTC. It is translated as CASSQEGPERESQETQYF.

This chain uses TRBV7-2 with TRBJ2-3; 10 nucleotides align to TRBD2. The CDR3 is 16 amino acids. The germline CDR1 and CDR2 sequences are SGHTA and FQGNSA. V was pared by 4 bases and J by 5 bases, with 9 bases of the junction left unmatched. CDR3 amino acids: CASSSNSGGPGDTQYF. In DNA form, the CDR3 reads TGTGCCAGCAGCTCAAATAGCGGGGGGCCCGGAGATACGCAGTATTTT.

This clonotype was counted many times. This chain uses TRBV6-5 with TRBJ2-1; 7 bases align to TRBD1. This CDR3 region has 13 residues. Germline V gene lookup returns CDR1 MNHEY and CDR2 SVGAGI. The junction had 8 bases not matched to a gene; V was cut back by 0 bases and J by 15 bases. The CDR3 region has the DNA TGTGCCAGCAGTTACTCGGGGACAGAAGGCCGGTTCTTC. Translation: CASSYSGTEGRFF.

This chain connects TRBV18 to TRBJ2-3; 10 nucleotides line up with TRBD2. The CDR3 covers 17 residues. Unmatched junction bases numbered 7, after V lost 4 bases and J lost 0 bases. Germline V gene data show CDR1 as KGHSH and CDR2 as LQKENI. In DNA, the CDR3 is TGTGCCAGCTCACGGAGCGGGGGGGCCAGAAGCACAGATACGCAGTATTTT. This codes for CASSRSGGARSTDTQYF.

As regards this clonotype: A read error may explain this, as a much larger clone is one base away. CDR3 residues: CASSYGQAGDTLYF. In DNA, the CDR3 is TGTGCCAGCAGCTATGGGCAAGCAGGCGATACGCTGTATTTT. This chain connects TRBV12-3 or TRBV12-4 to TRBJ2-3; D not resolved. The CDR3 covers 14 residues.

The chain carries TRBV5-4 and TRBJ2-3; D could derive from TRBD1 or TRBD2 (7 bases each). CDR1 is SGHNT, CDR2 YYREEE, per germline (reference sequence). The length of the CDR3 is 16 residues. V gave up 4 bases and J gave up 1 base, with 16 bases separating them. The CDR3 DNA is TGTGCCAGCAGCCTACCCGGGGGGACAGGCACAGATACGCAGTATTTT. Translating gives CASSLPGGTGTDTQYF.

This clonotype was picked up many times. The chain employs TRBV20-1 and TRBJ1-6; D gene ambiguous. V was shortened by 3 bases and J by 8 bases, with 17 bases between the two germline ends. Germline lookup yields CDR1 DFQATT and CDR2 SNEGSKA (reference sequence). The CDR3 is made up of 15 amino acids. The CDR3 nucleotides read TGCAGTGCTAGCGGTGCGTACCGAGGGTATTCACCCCTCCACTTT. This codes for CSASGAYRGYSPLHF.

J is TRBJ2-1 and V is TRBV5-6, with 9 positions matching TRBD2. CDR3 size: 12 residues. Germline CDR1 reads SGHDT; CDR2 reads YYEEEE. Unmatched junction bases numbered 1, after V lost 4 bases and J lost 8 bases. In DNA form, the CDR3 reads TGTGCCAGCAGCGCTAGCGGGGATGAGCAGTTCTTC. This translates into CASSASGDEQFF.

This clonotype appeared a few times. The V call is TRBV12-3 or TRBV12-4, the J call TRBJ2-4, with a weak D call TRBD2 (6 bases). V was trimmed by 4 bases and J by 8 bases, leaving 18 bases between them. The CDR3 contains 15 residues. CDR3 nucleotides: TGTGCCAGCAGTTGGGGGGATCAGGAATCGGACATTCAGTACTTC. This codes for CASSWGDQESDIQYF.

This clonotype has a count of ten or more. The chain combines TRBV12-3 or TRBV12-4 with TRBJ1-6; no reliable D call. The CDR3 loop spans 12 amino acids. V shed 3 bases and J shed 11 bases, with 8 bases lying between them. The CDR3 region is CASSLLRPPLHF. DNA of the CDR3: TGTGCCAGCAGTTTGTTAAGACCACCCCTCCACTTT.

A few counts support this clonotype. This chain uses TRBV25-1 with TRBJ2-7; TRBD1 aligns across 9 bases. The CDR3 sequence is 14 residues long. V dropped 4 bases and J dropped 2; count of bases not matched to a gene: 3. The germline CDR1 and CDR2 sequences are MGHDK and SYGVNS. The CDR3 sequence: CASSARQGAYEQYF. The DNA for the CDR3 is TGTGCCAGCAGTGCCAGACAGGGGGCCTACGAGCAGTACTTC.

The V gene is TRBV6-5, the J gene TRBJ1-1; 8 bases fit TRBD1. CDR1 is MNHEY, CDR2 SVGAGI, per germline. V gave up 5 bases and J gave up 8 bases; unmatched junction bases: 4. CDR3 length: 12 amino acids. The DNA of the CDR3 is TGTGCCAGCAGTGCCCGGGACAGGGAAGCTTTCTTT. Translating gives CASSARDREAFF.

J is TRBJ2-1 and V is TRBV10-3, with 9 bases matching TRBD1. Germline V gene sequence: CDR1 ENHRY, CDR2 SYGVKD. The CDR3 spans 13 residues. V trimming: 8 bases; J trimming: 3 bases; junction bases outside the gene matches: 2. The CDR3 sequence is CAIRDRDYNEQFF. The CDR3 nucleotides are TGTGCCATCCGGGACAGGGACTACAATGAGCAGTTCTTC.

Only a few counts were recorded for this clonotype. The chain couples TRBV20-1 to TRBJ2-5; a possible D gene is TRBD2 (5 bases). The germline gives CDR1 DFQATT, CDR2 SNEGSKA (reference sequence). The CDR3 is 16 residues long. V was cut by 6 bases and J by 2 bases, with 22 bases left in between. CDR3 protein: CSASGGLWKVQETQYF. The CDR3 DNA reads as TGCAGTGCCAGTGGCGGGCTGTGGAAGGTACAAGAGACCCAGTACTTC.

This clonotype showed up many times. This sequence joins TRBV18 and TRBJ2-6; TRBD1 agrees at 7 bases. CDR1 is KGHSH and CDR2 is LQKENI in the germline V gene. The CDR3 is made up of 17 amino acids. With 5 bases clipped from V and 2 bases from J, the junction kept 9 bases outside the gene matches. The CDR3 loop reads CASSRQGVGPGANVLTF. The DNA for the CDR3 is TGTGCCAGCTCAAGACAGGGTGTCGGCCCTGGGGCCAACGTCCTGACTTTC.

This clonotype was detected only a few times. V is TRBV28 and J is TRBJ1-1; 8 positions match TRBD1. Germline values: CDR1 MDHEN, CDR2 SYDVKM. J was trimmed by 2 bases and V by 4 bases; bases with no gene match: 6. This CDR3 spans 15 amino acids. The CDR3 DNA sequence: TGTGCCAGCAGTTCAGGACAGGGCCACAACACTGAAGCTTTCTTT. As protein: CASSSGQGHNTEAFF.

The chain has TRBV27 and TRBJ2-1; 7 nucleotides match TRBD1. Germline lookup yields CDR1 MNHEY and CDR2 SMNVEV (reference sequence). The CDR3 has 16 amino acids. J gave up 6 bases and V 5 bases, and 13 bases lay outside the gene matches. The CDR3 bases are TGTGCCAGCAGTACCCAGGGGGACAGATCCCCCAATGAGCAGTTCTTC. Translating it yields CASSTQGDRSPNEQFF.

The sample holds many counts of this clonotype. V usage is TRBV5-1 and J usage is TRBJ2-3; no clear D gene. V lost 0 bases and J lost 0, with 2 bases in between. CDR3 size: 13 residues. CDR1 and CDR2 from the germline V gene are SGHRS and YFSETQ. CDR3 sequence (DNA): TGCGCCAGCAGCTTGGATAGCACAGATACGCAGTATTTT. It yields the protein CASSLDSTDTQYF.

This chain links TRBV7-9 with TRBJ2-3; possibly TRBD1 or TRBD2 for D (5 bases each). Germline V CDR1 and CDR2: SEHNR, FQNEAQ (reference sequence). The CDR3 spans 15 residues. V dropped 2 bases and J dropped 4 bases, with 13 bases sitting between them. The CDR3 spells CASSLNRQGADTQYF. The CDR3 nucleotides are TGTGCCAGCAGCTTAAACAGGCAGGGAGCAGATACGCAGTATTTT.

This clonotype has at least ten counts. J is TRBJ1-2 and V is TRBV25-1; D remains ambiguous. The CDR3 extends over 13 amino acids. Trimming removed 1 base from V and 8 bases from J, with 11 bases in between. Per the germline V gene, CDR1 is MGHDK and CDR2 is SYGVNS. CDR3 coding DNA: TGTGCCAGCAGTGAATCCCAGGTCTACGGCTACACCTTC. Protein: CASSESQVYGYTF.

This clonotype came up many times. This sequence joins TRBV7-9 and TRBJ1-4; TRBD1 aligns across 8 bases. V was pared by 5 bases and J by 16 bases, with 12 bases of the junction left unmatched. Germline assignment: CDR1 SEHNR and CDR2 FQNEAQ (reference sequence). The CDR3 runs 13 residues. The DNA of the CDR3 is TGTGCCAGCAGCGCCGAGACGGGACAGGTTCGGTTTTTT. It specifies CASSAETGQVRFF.

This chain uses TRBV18 with TRBJ2-5; tentatively, D is TRBD2 (6 bases). Germline values: CDR1 KGHSH, CDR2 LQKENI. Trimming cost V 2 bases and J 7 bases, with 20 bases left between them. The CDR3 runs to 16 residues. The CDR3 DNA reads as TGTGCCAGCTCACCAGCGTCTAGCGTCTCCATGGGGACCCAGTACTTC. Its protein product is CASSPASSVSMGTQYF.

There are a few counts of this clonotype. The V and J genes are TRBV11-2 and TRBJ1-2, with D possibly matching TRBD1 (5 bases). This CDR3 is 16 amino acids long. Germline V CDR1 and CDR2: SGHAT, FQNNGV. V lost 5 bases and J 5 bases, leaving 21 bases between the germline ends. DNA for the CDR3: TGTGCCAGCAGCACGACAGCCGGAGCAGCGCCGTATGGCTACACCTTC. It encodes CASSTTAGAAPYGYTF.